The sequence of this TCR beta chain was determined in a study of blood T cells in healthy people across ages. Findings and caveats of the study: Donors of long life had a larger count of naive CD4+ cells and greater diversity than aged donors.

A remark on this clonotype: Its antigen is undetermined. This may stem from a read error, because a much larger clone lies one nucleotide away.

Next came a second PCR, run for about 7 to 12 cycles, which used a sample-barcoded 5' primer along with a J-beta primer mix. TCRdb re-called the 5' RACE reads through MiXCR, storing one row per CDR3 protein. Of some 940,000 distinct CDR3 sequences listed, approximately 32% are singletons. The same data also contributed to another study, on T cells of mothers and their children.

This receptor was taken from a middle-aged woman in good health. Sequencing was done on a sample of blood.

The CDR3 loop reads CSAVAGGETQYF. In DNA, the CDR3 is TGCAGCGCCGTAGCGGGTGGGGAGACCCAGTACTTC. The V call is TRBV29-1, the J call TRBJ2-5; 7 bases are a match to TRBD2. Germline trimming cut 7 bases from V and 5 bases from J; bases unmatched to any gene: 7. The germline V gene has CDR1 SQVTM and CDR2 ANQGSEA. The CDR3 loop spans 12 amino acids.